This TCR beta chain appears in the sequencing data of a study of regulatory dendritic cells for organ transplantation. TCRdb's copy holds only in-frame clones and misses some; the assay was immunoSEQ multiplex PCR. Counted here are around 30,000 clones, 75% to 80% occurring once; the ten biggest clones make up 2% to 2.5%. This clone was detected only a few times. Antigen unknown. General study findings and limits: Of resting T cell subsets, memory CD8+ had the most alloreactive clonotypes. Naive T cells showed high diversity, memory cells less, memory CD8+ least. Regulatory dendritic cells appeared to expand memory CD8+ clones less than mature ones.

This CDR3 is 13 amino acids long. Germline CDR1 is SGHVS and CDR2 is FQNEAQ. The ends were cut back, 4 bases at V and 14 bases at J, with 18 bases in the middle. Sequencing was performed on memory CD4+ T cells from blood. Stated subset: CD45RO+ memory T cells. The source of this sequence is a human donor in good health. The rearrangement uses TRBV7-8 and TRBJ1-3, with D possibly matching TRBD1 (5 bases). CDR3 protein: CASSSTRRQYLYF. The CDR3 DNA is TGTGCCAGCAGCTCCACCCGCAGACAGTATCTATATTTT.